Here is one TCR beta chain with its context. This clonotype has more than one count but fewer than ten. Its antigen remains undetermined. Base-call qualities are not available, and no considerably larger clone is one nucleotide away. There are 17 amino acids in the CDR3, from cysteine to phenylalanine inclusive. Kept here is only the CDR3 DNA, which spans 51 bases and is read in frame from base 1. The germline V gene (reference sequence) specifies DFQATT as CDR1 and SNEGSKA as CDR2. The germline V and J ends show losses of 7 bases and 5 bases respectively, and no gene match explains 17 bases of the junction. The data were obtained in a study of identical twins (dated by TCRdb to 2016 to 2017). Regarding the complete study: To test whether fetal clonotypes persist, this study deep-sequenced TCR alpha and beta repertoires from monozygotic twins, from unrelated adults of various ages, and from cord blood. To rule out contamination, the twin experiments were replicated at different times with different library preparation protocols. General conclusions and limits of the study: Out-of-frame TCR alpha sharing in monozygotic twins was systematically underestimated by recombination models, whereas sharing between unrelated individuals was in agreement with the recombination models. Conclusions relied on cross-sectional statistical analysis, since the same donors could not be followed over many years. Excess twin sharing in beta out-of-frame sequences was weaker because fewer shared sequences lowered the signal-to-noise ratio. Zero-insertion analyses could be partly confounded by invariant T cells such as MAIT and iNKT, though diverse VJ usage argued against such confounding for most clonotypes. Out-of-frame TCR alpha sequences shared between twins showed an excess of low generation-probability sequences compared with coincidental sharing between unrelated individuals. Abundant cord blood beta clonotypes had fewer insertions, young adult naive repertoires showed a similar but weaker trend, and memory repertoires showed no such trend.

Every donor in the study was a healthy Caucasian. Miltenyi CD45RO+ enrichment and human naive T-cell isolation kits were used to isolate memory (CD45RO+) and naive T cells from PBMC. Library preparation was by 5' RACE. TCRdb names Illumina HiSeq 2000 as the instrument used. A universal primer binding site was introduced by template switching, and a unique molecular identifier was present in the final cDNA, enabling accurate counting of TCR cDNA molecules. Specific primers in the conserved constant-segment region were used to synthesize first-strand cDNA for TCR alpha and beta chains. Each cDNA library was double barcoded, with a SMART-Mk sample barcode plus Illumina barcodes, to control for contamination. TruSeq adapter sequences and Illumina sample barcodes were added in two successive PCR steps. TCR alpha and beta cDNA libraries were sequenced on the Illumina HiSeq platform with custom primers. As for how the authors treated the data: Raw reads were processed with MiGEC to extract unique molecular identifiers, and MiXCR was used to determine CDR3 positions. For each individual, recombination models were inferred using an EM algorithm with the repgenHMM and IGoR tools. Shared clonotype analysis was performed with the tcR package in R, normalizing sharing by the product of cloneset sizes. Out-of-frame nonproductive sequences were analyzed to study raw recombination free of thymic and clonal selection effects. The public sequencing data were trimmed at Q25 with fastp and processed into clonotypes with MiXCR by TCRdb, which kept only in-frame beta chains. Each record represents a unique CDR3 protein, reported with the most common genes and DNA among its rows. TCRdb, not the authors, supplied the V and J calls. The sample records about 100,000 distinct CDR3 sequences, 5.9% of which are singletons. Around 12% of the sample goes to the ten largest clones.

The rearrangement joined TRBV20-1 to TRBJ2-5; TRBD2 agrees with 12 junctional bases. Sequences were obtained from memory T cells sorted from blood. The cell subset or site label here, explained by the study, means: CD45RO+ enriched T cells. The receptor was derived from a woman in her 50s in good health. The nucleotides read TGCAGTGTCGGTGGGAGCGCGCTAGCGGGAGGGCCTGAGACCCAGTACTTC. Its translation is CSVGGSALAGGPETQYF.